Given below is one TCR beta chain in context. These data come from a study of blood T cell repertoires in COVID-19. This CDR3 spans 12 amino acids. Germline V gives CDR1 KGHSH, CDR2 LQKENI. V was clipped by 5 bases and J by 6 bases; unmatched bases: 2. Source study methods: Estimates of nucleated cell counts were drawn from the amplification of reference gene primers. Assay used: immunoSEQ multiplex PCR; TCRdb lists only in-frame clones, some missing. The V and J calls and clone size come from that table; D and trimming were worked out from the DNA. Of 52,000 or so clones in the sample, 84% are singletons; the top ten hold about 15%.

J is TRBJ2-7 and V is TRBV18, with TRBD1 matching 9 bases. Sequencing was performed on peripheral blood. The source is a man between 70 and 80 years old with active COVID-19. The CDR3 sequence: CASSSGQGEQYF. CDR3 bases: TGTGCCAGCTCATCGGGACAGGGCGAGCAGTACTTC.